The 13 T cell receptor beta chains presented below share a single source sample, sequenced in a study of beta chain features in type 1 diabetes. Study outcomes and limitations: A moderate, significant TCRB CDR3 shortening appeared in type 1 diabetes across four CD4+ subsets.

The entirety of the isolated RNA underwent reverse transcription, so expressed TCRB transcripts were sequenced. Using immunoSEQ multiplex PCR, the repertoire was profiled, and TCRdb retains in-frame clones only, with some absent. The sample has 640,000 or so clones; around an eighth are singletons. Antigen specificity for these receptors is unknown. The sample was naive CD4+ T cells from blood. These receptors were taken from a man younger than 35 with type 1 diabetes.

This clone was observed a handful of times. V is TRBV7-6 and J is TRBJ2-2; perhaps TRBD1 as D (5 bases). The CDR3 totals 16 residues. Germline assignment: CDR1 SGHVS and CDR2 FNYEAQ. With 6 bases removed from V and 6 bases from J, the gap between germline ends came to 20 bases. The CDR3 DNA reads as TGTGCCAGCAGGGGCCTAGACAAGGGGCTTTCCGGGGAGCTGTTTTTT. As protein: CASRGLDKGLSGELFF.

This clone was observed a few times. This sequence joins TRBV5-1 and TRBJ2-5; weak D call: TRBD1 (5 bases). Trimming stripped 7 bases from V and 3 bases from J, with 22 bases between. CDR3 size: 16 residues. In germline, CDR1 is SGHRS, CDR2 YFSETQ. The CDR3 region has the DNA TGCGCCAGCCGCTCATCAGGGCTGGGGTTGGAAGAGACCCAGTACTTC. Amino acids: CASRSSGLGLEETQYF.

This clone was detected a few times. The V and J genes are TRBV7-9 and TRBJ2-7; 9 nucleotides agree with TRBD1. Per germline, CDR1 SEHNR and CDR2 FQNEAQ (reference sequence). V trimming: 5 bases; J trimming: 2 bases; junction bases outside the gene matches: 10. The CDR3 is 16 amino acids. In nucleotides, the CDR3 is TGTGCCAGCAGCCCTACAGGGGGCTGGGCCCCCTACGAGCAGTACTTC. Translation: CASSPTGGWAPYEQYF.

This clone was detected a few times. The rearrangement uses TRBV11-3 and TRBJ2-1, with D possibly TRBD2 on 6 matching bases. V was shortened by 0 bases and J by 0 bases, with 12 bases between the two germline ends. This CDR3 contains 17 residues. Looked up from germline, CDR1 is SGHNT and CDR2 is YENEEA. The CDR3, as DNA: TGTGCCAGCAGCTTAGAGCAACGGGACTCCTCCTACAATGAGCAGTTCTTC. Translation: CASSLEQRDSSYNEQFF.

This clone was observed a handful of times. This sequence joins TRBV2 and TRBJ2-1; D possibly corresponds to TRBD1 (5 bases). The CDR3 totals 13 residues. The germline V gene has CDR1 SNHLY and CDR2 FYNNEI. With 7 bases removed from V and 6 bases from J, the gap between germline ends came to 13 bases. The CDR3 spells CASIIGVFNEQFF. The CDR3 nucleotides read TGTGCCAGCATAATAGGGGTTTTCAATGAGCAGTTCTTC.

For the CDR3, the DNA is TGTGCCAGTAGTATAGTCAGGTCCTCAACTAATGAAAAACTGTTTTTT. This gives the protein CASSIVRSSTNEKLFF. The V call is TRBV19, the J call TRBJ1-4, with unresolved D. Trimming shortened V by 1 base and J by 0 bases, and 9 bases separated the two germline ends. This CDR3 is built from 16 residues. Looked up from germline, CDR1 is LNHDA and CDR2 is SQIVND (reference sequence).

J is TRBJ2-5 and V is TRBV2; D ambiguous. The CDR3 is 14 amino acids. The germline CDR1 and CDR2 sequences are SNHLY and FYNNEI. V lost 3 bases, J lost 5 bases, and 13 bases lay in between. CDR3 DNA sequence: TGTGCCAGCAGTGAGGGGAATCCCCTTGAGACCCAGTACTTC. As protein: CASSEGNPLETQYF.

The chain joins TRBV30 to TRBJ1-4; D remains unclear. The V end was cut by 7 bases, the J end by 3 bases, with 12 bases between. This CDR3 has 13 residues. Per the germline V gene, CDR1 is GTSNPN and CDR2 is SVGIG (reference sequence). In nucleotides, the CDR3 is TGTGCCTACCAACGTGGTCCTAATGAAAAACTGTTTTTT. It translates to CAYQRGPNEKLFF.

V usage is TRBV4-2 and J usage is TRBJ2-1; D may be TRBD2 (6 bases). Germline assignment: CDR1 LGHNA and CDR2 YNFKEQ. CDR3 size: 13 residues. Deletions cut 1 base from V and 6 bases from J, with 7 bases between. The CDR3 loop is CASSQGEVNEQFF. DNA for the CDR3: TGTGCCAGCAGCCAAGGGGAGGTCAATGAGCAGTTCTTC.

This clone was found a few times. The chain is built from TRBV4-1 and TRBJ2-1; TRBD2 matches at 14 bases. Trimming took 2 bases from V and 9 from J; bases not matched to a gene: 9. This CDR3 region has 17 residues. Germline V gene data show CDR1 as MGHRA and CDR2 as YSYEKL. CDR3 residues: CASSQPTGLAGVSEQFF. The DNA of the CDR3 is TGCGCCAGCAGCCAACCGACGGGACTAGCGGGGGTTAGTGAGCAGTTCTTC.

This clone appeared a few times. This chain uses TRBV5-4 with TRBJ1-1; D gene uncertain. Germline CDR1 and CDR2: SGHNT and YYREEE (reference sequence). Trimming left V 1 base short and J 0 bases short, with 7 bases between. This CDR3 spans 14 amino acids. The CDR3, as DNA: TGTGCCAGCAGCTTGATAGAGATGAACACTGAAGCTTTCTTT. Translated, it gives CASSLIEMNTEAFF.

This clone was observed a handful of times. This rearrangement joins TRBV19 to TRBJ1-2; perhaps TRBD1 as D (5 bases). The CDR3 sequence is 14 residues long. The germline V and J ends were trimmed by 3 bases and 4 bases, with 12 bases remaining between them. Germline CDR1 and CDR2: LNHDA and SQIVND (reference sequence). The CDR3 DNA follows: TGTGCCAGTAGTATGAGGGGCGTCGGCTATGGCTACACCTTC. Its translation is CASSMRGVGYGYTF. The full variable domain, completed using reference TRBV19 and TRBJ1-2, is DGGITQSPKYLFRKEGQNVTLSCEQNLNHDAMYWYRQDPGQGLRLIYYSQIVNDFQKGDIAEGYSVSREKKESFPLTVTSAQKNPTAFYLCASSMRGVGYGYTFGSGTRLTVV.

This clone was counted a few times. The chain carries TRBV9 and TRBJ2-1; TRBD1 might be the D (8 bases). The V end was cut by 3 bases, the J end by 9 bases, with 22 bases between. The germline CDR1 and CDR2 sequences are SGDLS and YYNGEE. There are 16 residues in the CDR3. The CDR3, as DNA: TGTGCCAGCAGCGCGGGACAGGTGGTCGGGGGGCGTGAGCAGTTCTTC. The encoded protein is CASSAGQVVGGREQFF.